Following are 5 T cell receptor beta chains from one sample sequenced in a study of blood T cell repertoires in COVID-19. Assay used: immunoSEQ multiplex PCR; TCRdb lists only in-frame clones, some missing. This sample yields about 350,000 clones, of which roughly 90% are seen a single time; under 1.2% belongs to the top ten. Sequenced input: PBMCs or T cells enriched from blood (not recorded which). The source is a woman aged 30 to 39 who had been exposed to COVID-19.

This clone was detected only once. This chain uses TRBV3-1 (or the pseudogene TRBV3-2) with TRBJ1-5; D unresolved. The CDR3 contains 15 residues. Germline CDR1 reads LGHDT; CDR2 reads YNNKEL (reference sequence). V gave up 2 bases and J gave up 1 base, with 9 bases separating them. This CDR3 is CASSQTVLSNQPQHF. The DNA of the CDR3 is TGTGCCAGCAGCCAAACAGTATTAAGCAATCAGCCCCAGCATTTT.

This clone was seen ten or more times. For the CDR3, the DNA is TGTGCCAGTACTTACGGGGGAGGAGACAATCAGCCCCAGCATTTT. It encodes CASTYGGGDNQPQHF. The chain links TRBV19 to TRBJ1-5; a possible D gene is TRBD1 (5 bases). This CDR3 region has 15 residues. V was clipped by 7 bases and J by 3 bases, with 16 bases between them. Per germline, CDR1 LNHDA and CDR2 SQIVND (reference sequence).

This clone was observed once. This chain uses TRBV10-3 with TRBJ2-6, with TRBD1 matching 10 bases. CDR1 is ENHRY, CDR2 SYGVKD, per germline. The CDR3 extends over 17 amino acids. The V gene end was trimmed by 7 bases and the J gene end by 0 bases; junction bases not matched to a gene: 6. CDR3 protein: CAITRTGGSSGANVLTF. The CDR3 nucleotides read TGTGCCATCACCCGGACAGGGGGATCCTCTGGGGCCAACGTCCTGACTTTC.

The chain uses TRBV25-1 and TRBJ2-1; TRBD2 might be the D (6 bases). This CDR3 spans 13 amino acids. CDR1 MGHDK and CDR2 SYGVNS come from the germline V gene. Trimming shortened V by 2 bases and J by 7 bases, and 9 bases separated the two germline ends. The CDR3 nucleotides read TGTGCCAGCAGTGAAACGGCGGGGAATGAGCAGTTCTTC. It specifies CASSETAGNEQFF.

This chain links TRBV3-1 (or the pseudogene TRBV3-2) with TRBJ1-1, with 9 bases lining up with TRBD1. This CDR3 spans 14 amino acids. V gave up 2 bases and J gave up 5 bases; unmatched junction bases: 3. Germline V gives CDR1 LGHDT, CDR2 YNNKEL (reference sequence). The CDR3 is CASSQSDRGTEAFF. The DNA of the CDR3 is TGTGCCAGCAGCCAATCGGACAGGGGTACTGAAGCTTTCTTT.